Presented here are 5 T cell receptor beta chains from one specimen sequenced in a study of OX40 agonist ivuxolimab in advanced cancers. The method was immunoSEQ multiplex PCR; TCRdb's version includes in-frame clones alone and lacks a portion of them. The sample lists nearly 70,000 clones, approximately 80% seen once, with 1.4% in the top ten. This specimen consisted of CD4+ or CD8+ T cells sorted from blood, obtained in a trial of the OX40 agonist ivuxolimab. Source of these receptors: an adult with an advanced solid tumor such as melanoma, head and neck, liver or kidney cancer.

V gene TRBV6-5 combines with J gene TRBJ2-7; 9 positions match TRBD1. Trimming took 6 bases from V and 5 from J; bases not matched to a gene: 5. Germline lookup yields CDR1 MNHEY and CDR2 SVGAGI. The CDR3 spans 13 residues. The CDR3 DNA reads TGTGCCAGCAGGTTAACAGGGGGCAACGAGCAGTACTTC. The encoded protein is CASRLTGGNEQYF.

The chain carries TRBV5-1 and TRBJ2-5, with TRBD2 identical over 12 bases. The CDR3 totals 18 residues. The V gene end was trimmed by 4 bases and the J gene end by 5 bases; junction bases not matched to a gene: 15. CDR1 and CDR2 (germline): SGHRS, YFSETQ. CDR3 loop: CASSPWTSGATLGETQYF. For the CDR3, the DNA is TGCGCCAGCAGCCCGTGGACTAGCGGGGCTACTCTGGGCGAGACCCAGTACTTC.

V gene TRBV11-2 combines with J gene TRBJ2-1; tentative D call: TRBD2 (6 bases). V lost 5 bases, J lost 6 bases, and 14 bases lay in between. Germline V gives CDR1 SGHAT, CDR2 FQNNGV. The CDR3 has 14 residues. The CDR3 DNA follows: TGTGCCAGCAGCCCTGTGGGGGGAGGCAATGAGCAGTTCTTC. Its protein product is CASSPVGGGNEQFF.

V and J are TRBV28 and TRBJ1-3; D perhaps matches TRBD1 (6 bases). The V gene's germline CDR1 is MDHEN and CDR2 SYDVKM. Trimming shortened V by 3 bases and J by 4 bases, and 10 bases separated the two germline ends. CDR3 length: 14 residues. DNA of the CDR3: TGTGCCAGCAGTTTCCCAGGGGCCGGAAACACCATATATTTT. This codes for CASSFPGAGNTIYF.

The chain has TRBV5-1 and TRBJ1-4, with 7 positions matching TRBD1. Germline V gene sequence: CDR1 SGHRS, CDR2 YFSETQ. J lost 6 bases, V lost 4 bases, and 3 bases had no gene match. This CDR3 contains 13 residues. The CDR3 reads CASSLGTDEKLFF. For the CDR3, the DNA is TGCGCCAGCAGCCTTGGGACAGATGAAAAACTGTTTTTT.